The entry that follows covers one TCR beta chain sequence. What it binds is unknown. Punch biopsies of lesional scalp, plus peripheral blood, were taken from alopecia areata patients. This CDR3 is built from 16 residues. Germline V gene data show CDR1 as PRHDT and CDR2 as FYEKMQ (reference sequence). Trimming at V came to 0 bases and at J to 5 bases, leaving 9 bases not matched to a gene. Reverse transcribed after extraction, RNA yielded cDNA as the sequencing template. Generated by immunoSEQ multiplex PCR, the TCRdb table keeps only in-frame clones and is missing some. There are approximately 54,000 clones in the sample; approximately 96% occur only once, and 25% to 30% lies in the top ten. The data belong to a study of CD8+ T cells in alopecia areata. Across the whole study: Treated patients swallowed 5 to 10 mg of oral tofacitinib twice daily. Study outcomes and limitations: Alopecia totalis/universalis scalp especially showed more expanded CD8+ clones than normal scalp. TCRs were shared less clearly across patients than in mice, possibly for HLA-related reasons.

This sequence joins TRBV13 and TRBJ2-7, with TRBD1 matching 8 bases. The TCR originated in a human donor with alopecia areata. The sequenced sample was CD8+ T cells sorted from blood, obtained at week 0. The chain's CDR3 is CASSLGDRVFPHEQYF. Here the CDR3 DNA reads TGTGCCAGCAGCTTAGGGGACAGGGTATTTCCCCACGAGCAGTACTTC.